The subject of this entry is one TCR beta chain. The CDR3 is made up of 15 amino acids. V lost 1 base, J lost 7 bases, and 13 bases lay in between. The germline V gene encodes CDR1 SGHVS and CDR2 FQNEAQ. The data were taken from a study of T cell changes during pregnancy in multiple sclerosis. The repertoire was sequenced with immunoSEQ multiplex PCR; TCRdb's copy has only in-frame clones and lacks some. Altogether roughly 76,000 clones are present, just over 90% being singletons, with the ten largest covering under 0.6%. The TCR originated in a female donor with multiple sclerosis, enrolled in a pregnancy study. The input for sequencing was CD4+ T cells from peripheral blood mononuclear cells, taken in the second trimester of pregnancy. The chain is built from TRBV7-8 and TRBJ1-4; D is perhaps TRBD1 (5 bases). The CDR3 loop is CASSLGSAGREKLFF. Here the CDR3 DNA reads TGTGCCAGCAGCTTAGGTTCGGCAGGGCGTGAAAAACTGTTTTTT.